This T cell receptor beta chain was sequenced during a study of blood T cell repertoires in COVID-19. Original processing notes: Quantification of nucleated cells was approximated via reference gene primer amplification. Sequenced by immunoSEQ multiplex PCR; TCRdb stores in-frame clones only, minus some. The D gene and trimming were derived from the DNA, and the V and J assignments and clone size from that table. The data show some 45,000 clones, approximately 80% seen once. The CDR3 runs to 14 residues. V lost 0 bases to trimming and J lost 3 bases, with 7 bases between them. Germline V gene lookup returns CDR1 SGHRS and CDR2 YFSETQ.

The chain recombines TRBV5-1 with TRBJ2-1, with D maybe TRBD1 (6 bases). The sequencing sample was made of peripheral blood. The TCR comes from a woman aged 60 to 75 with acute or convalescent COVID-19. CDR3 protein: CASSLEGGYNEQFF. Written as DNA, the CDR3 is TGCGCCAGCAGCTTGGAAGGGGGCTACAATGAGCAGTTCTTC.